A selection of T cell receptor beta chains follows, all from one sample in a study of T-cell memory formation after mild COVID-19. TCRdb analysed the 5' RACE reads with MiXCR anew, one entry per CDR3 protein. Among about 140,000 distinct CDR3 sequences listed, 14% were seen once. Sample: PBMCs or a T cell subset sorted from them (not recorded which). Every receptor here comes from an adult woman who had mild COVID-19 (a few samples of this study predate the infection). Cell type and time point are not known. CDR3s include the opening cysteine and the closing phenylalanine or tryptophan. A D gene is named only where the DNA matches it firmly. The size entry is marked missing in some rows and otherwise reads once, few, many or a size class.

j_gene	v_gene	d_gene	abundance	CDR3aa
TRBJ2-1	TRBV7-9	TRBD2	-	CASSSWASGTYNEQFF
TRBJ1-2	TRBV4-2	-	few	CASSQRDNGYTF
TRBJ1-2	TRBV5-1	-	few	CASSLARDGYTF
TRBJ2-6	TRBV6-1	-	many	CASSDNSGANVLTF
TRBJ2-1	TRBV4-1	TRBD2	-	CASSRLTSGPENEQFF
TRBJ2-1	TRBV29-1	-	few	CSVVRDSYNEQFF
TRBJ2-1	TRBV7-6	TRBD2	many	CASSYQESGRSESSYNEQFF
TRBJ2-7	TRBV13	TRBD2	-	CASSSTLAAQGGEQYF
TRBJ2-1	TRBV13	TRBD1	-	CASSQGAGGNEQFF
TRBJ2-7	TRBV5-8	TRBD2	few	CASSLLAGLLEEQYF
TRBJ2-1	TRBV5-1	-	many	CASSLEQVSSYNEQFF
TRBJ2-5	TRBV9	TRBD1	-	CASSGRTGVVETQYF
TRBJ2-1	TRBV3-1	TRBD2	few	CASSSPSGGKVGEQFF
TRBJ2-7	TRBV29-1	TRBD1	-	CSVEPGGSYEQYF
TRBJ2-3	TRBV14	-	-	CASSPWNRLDTQYF
TRBJ2-7	TRBV2	-	few	CASSRPDKGEQYF
TRBJ1-2	TRBV27	-	-	CASSPRTPRSYGYTF
TRBJ2-3	TRBV7-6	TRBD2	-	CASSSPRGSGGTDTQYF
TRBJ2-7	TRBV12-5	TRBD1	-	CASGLSIGTGPYEQYF
TRBJ2-1	TRBV6-2/TRBV6-3	TRBD2	few	CASSSTGLAGVGNEQFF
TRBJ2-1	TRBV4-1	TRBD2	-	CASSPRLAGEQFF
TRBJ2-5	TRBV12-5	-	-	CASGFPRDPHTRETQYF
TRBJ2-1	TRBV7-9	TRBD2	few	CASSLMRTSGDEQFF
TRBJ2-7	TRBV12-3/TRBV12-4	TRBD1	few	CASSRATRDRGTEQYF
TRBJ2-7	TRBV5-1	-	-	CASSLARGISYEQYF
TRBJ1-1	TRBV4-1	-	-	CASSQDPTEAFF
TRBJ1-1	TRBV24-1	TRBD1	many	CATSDSTRGQAFF